The entry below gives a single TCR beta chain sequence along with its context. This clonotype was recorded many times. It has no known antigen specificity. Base qualities were left out, and no much larger clone turns up one base away. The data originate from a study (dated by TCRdb to 2013 to 2016). Concerning the study at large: Whether tumor-infiltrating Tregs in breast cancer are recruited from blood Tregs or converted in situ from other CD4+ T cell subsets was tested. Paper-wide results and their limitations: Tumor memory CD4+ T cell TCR gene usage was found to cluster with blood and lymph node memory CD4+ cells and with lymph node naive CD4+ cells. Validation in the larger cohort was restricted to a single TCR beta V-J rearrangement rather than whole repertoires. The greatest overlap of tumor-infiltrating Treg TCR alpha and beta sequences was with tumor naive CD4+ T cells, followed next by blood naive CD4+ T cells.

The CDR1 and CDR2 encoded by the germline V gene are SGDLS and YYNGEE. V gives up 0 bases and J gives up 3 bases, and the segment between their germline ends measures 10 bases. From the cysteine through the phenylalanine, the CDR3 covers 15 amino acids. CDR3 DNA only is kept here, 45 bases in frame from base 1. The Miltenyi Naive CD4+ T Cell Isolation kit was used to purify naive CD4+ T cells, and Tregs were depleted with CD25 microbeads. Tregs, naive and memory CD4+ T cells from tumor, blood and ipsilateral draining lymph nodes of a handful of breast cancer patients underwent full-length TCR alpha and beta sequencing. Tumor tissue and lymph nodes from ipsilateral axillary dissection were perfused with PBS, minced and digested with collagenase I and hyaluronidase. Ficoll density gradient centrifugation was used to isolate mononuclear cells from either lymph nodes or under 65 ml of peripheral blood. FACS confirmed that the sorted cell populations were more than 90% pure.

Full-length TCR variable regions were amplified by 5' RACE PCR using constant-region reverse primers, and then by semi-nested PCR using Nested Universal Primer A. The ReliaPrep RNA Cell Miniprep System was used to extract total RNA, which was then reverse transcribed into 5'RACE-ready cDNA with the SMARTer RACE 5'/3' Kit. Multiplex adaptors were used to barcode the full-length TCR alpha and beta libraries, which were then sequenced on an Illumina MiSeq. On the study's bioinformatics: For each of nine subset-tissue groups, sequencing data from the five patients were pooled, and the groups were compared by unsupervised clustering of TCR gene usage. The Morisita-Horn index, with shared sequences weighted by their contribution to each repertoire, was used to calculate repertoire similarity. TCRdb reanalyzed the raw reads on its own, using fastp at Q25 for trimming and MiXCR for clone calling, and kept in-frame beta chains. Identical CDR3 proteins give one entry, which carries the most common genes and DNA. The V and J calls and clone size are TCRdb's, not the authors'. Counted in this sample were about 40,000 distinct CDR3 sequences; under 20% of them appeared once. Together, the top ten hold roughly 2.8% of the sample.

This chain is built from TRBV9 and TRBJ2-1, with the D gene not clear enough to name. The material sequenced was naive CD4+ T cells sorted from a lymph node. In the paper's terms, the cell subset or site label means: naive CD4+ T cells, CD4+CD45RA+CD25-. This receptor was obtained from a female donor with breast cancer. The CDR3 protein is CASSVDGGNYNEQFF. The nucleotide sequence reads as follows: TGTGCCAGCAGCGTAGACGGCGGAAACTACAATGAGCAGTTCTTC. The CDR3, completed at both ends by the reference TRBV9 and TRBJ2-1 genes, gives the full variable domain DSGVTQTPKHLITATGQRVTLRCSPRSGDLSVYWYQQSLDQGLQFLIQYYNGEERAKGNILERFSAQQFPDLHSELNLSSLELGDSALYFCASSVDGGNYNEQFFGPGTRLTVL.